Below are 16 T cell receptor beta chains sequenced from a single sample in a study of OX40 agonist ivuxolimab in advanced cancers. Produced via immunoSEQ multiplex PCR; TCRdb's table is partial and in-frame only. The table has around 66,000 clones, roughly 90% seen once; the top ten hold around a sixth. This material consisted of CD4+ or CD8+ T cells sorted from blood, taken in a trial of the OX40 agonist ivuxolimab. The receptors were gathered from an adult with an advanced solid tumor such as melanoma, head and neck, liver or kidney cancer.

The chain carries TRBV28 and TRBJ2-7; D call uncertain. V lost 6 bases and J lost 2, with 14 bases in between. The CDR3 spans 14 residues. Germline CDR1 and CDR2: MDHEN and SYDVKM. CDR3 coding DNA: TGTGCCAGCAGCTTGAGTGGTGGAGCCTACGAGCAGTACTTC. Translated: CASSLSGGAYEQYF.

The J gene is TRBJ2-7, the V gene TRBV27; the D is unclear. The germline CDR1 and CDR2 sequences are MNHEY and SMNVEV (reference sequence). V was clipped by 2 bases and J by 1 base, with 6 bases between them. This CDR3 has 13 amino acids. The DNA for the CDR3 is TGTGCCAGCAGTTTAGGACGTTCCTACGAGCAGTACTTC. It encodes CASSLGRSYEQYF.

This sequence joins TRBV4-1 and TRBJ2-7; possibly TRBD2 for D (6 bases). Looked up from germline, CDR1 is MGHRA and CDR2 is YSYEKL. CDR3 length: 16 amino acids. V was cut by 0 bases and J by 5 bases, with 17 bases left in between. CDR3 region: CASSQEPGPGGDEQYF. The CDR3 coding sequence is TGCGCCAGCAGCCAAGAGCCGGGACCCGGAGGGGACGAGCAGTACTTC.

A note on this clone: Other DNA sequences in the same sample also yield this CDR3. The chain uses TRBV28 and TRBJ2-7; D is possibly TRBD1 (5 bases). From germline, CDR1 is MDHEN and CDR2 SYDVKM. The CDR3 is 13 residues long. Trimming pared 9 bases from V and 4 bases from J, leaving 16 bases between. Written as DNA, the CDR3 is TGTGCCAGTTCCCCCGTGGGGCAGTACGAGCAGTACTTC. Its translation: CASSPVGQYEQYF.

This chain joins TRBV5-5 and TRBJ2-3; TRBD1 is a possible D gene (5 bases). V was cut by 4 bases and J by 2 bases, with 14 bases left in between. This CDR3 spans 15 amino acids. CDR1 and CDR2 from the germline V gene are SGHKS and YYEKEE (reference sequence). CDR3 in amino acids: CASSQARDNTDTQYF. The DNA for the CDR3 is TGTGCCAGCAGCCAAGCCAGGGATAACACAGATACGCAGTATTTT.

This clone has a single count. Other DNA variants within this sample encode the same CDR3. V is TRBV7-9 and J is TRBJ1-1; D remains ambiguous. V was pared by 3 bases and J by 2 bases, with 4 bases between. The CDR3 length is 12 residues. Germline assignment: CDR1 SEHNR and CDR2 FQNEAQ (reference sequence). CDR3 region: CASSFGNTEAFF. Written as DNA, the CDR3 is TGTGCCAGCAGCTTCGGAAACACTGAAGCTTTCTTT.

This sequence joins TRBV9 and TRBJ1-1, with TRBD1 matching 8 bases. CDR1 and CDR2 from the germline V gene are SGDLS and YYNGEE. V dropped 4 bases and J dropped 4; count of bases not matched to a gene: 6. The CDR3 spans 14 residues. CDR3 sequence reads: CASSLLTGGTEAFF. The CDR3 DNA reads TGTGCCAGCAGCCTTTTAACAGGGGGCACTGAAGCTTTCTTT. Variable domain in full (rest from reference TRBV9 and TRBJ1-1): DSGVTQTPKHLITATGQRVTLRCSPRSGDLSVYWYQQSLDQGLQFLIQYYNGEERAKGNILERFSAQQFPDLHSELNLSSLELGDSALYFCASSLLTGGTEAFFGQGTRLTVV.

The chain employs TRBV19 and TRBJ1-6; D uncertain. Trimming took 6 bases from V and 10 from J, leaving 13 bases between them. Germline V CDR1 and CDR2: LNHDA, SQIVND (reference sequence). The CDR3 runs 13 residues. The CDR3 region is CASRGEWVSPLHF. The DNA of the CDR3 is TGTGCCAGTAGAGGCGAGTGGGTCTCACCCCTCCACTTT.

The V call is TRBV11-2, the J call TRBJ2-1, with D hard to call. The V gene's germline CDR1 is SGHAT and CDR2 FQNNGV. The CDR3 extends over 16 amino acids. The germline V and J ends were trimmed by 0 bases and 1 base, with 10 bases remaining between them. CDR3 DNA sequence: TGTGCCAGCAGCTTAGACCCGGCAACATCCTACAATGAGCAGTTCTTC. Protein: CASSLDPATSYNEQFF.

The chain joins TRBV6-6 to TRBJ1-5; D is uncertain. The CDR3 is made up of 13 amino acids. The V and J ends lost 3 bases and 6 bases respectively, with 9 bases between them. CDR1 MNHNY and CDR2 SVGAGI come from the germline V gene (reference sequence). This CDR3 is CASSYSQSQPQHF. The CDR3 nucleotides read TGTGCCAGCAGTTATAGTCAGAGTCAGCCCCAGCATTTT.

The V gene is TRBV7-6, the J gene TRBJ1-3; D is possibly TRBD1 (6 bases). CDR1 is SGHVS, CDR2 FNYEAQ, per germline. The CDR3 consists of 15 residues. V was clipped by 5 bases and J by 0 bases, with 11 bases between them. The CDR3 reads CASSPGTLSGNTIYF. Here the CDR3 DNA reads TGTGCCAGCAGCCCTGGGACACTCTCTGGAAACACCATATATTTT.

V usage is TRBV7-9 and J usage is TRBJ1-1, with D unclear. The CDR3 totals 14 residues. Germline assignment: CDR1 SEHNR and CDR2 FQNEAQ (reference sequence). V was clipped by 6 bases and J by 2 bases, with 13 bases between them. The CDR3 DNA follows: TGTGCCAGCAGTCTTACCTCCGATAACACTGAAGCTTTCTTT. Protein product: CASSLTSDNTEAFF.

V gene TRBV5-4 combines with J gene TRBJ1-2; 8 nucleotides match TRBD1. Germline loops: CDR1 SGHNT, CDR2 YYREEE (reference sequence). CDR3 length equals 14 residues. The ends lost 3 bases at V and 7 bases at J; junction bases unmatched: 8. The CDR3 reads CASSWDAGGSGYTF. The CDR3, as DNA: TGTGCCAGCAGCTGGGACGCAGGGGGCTCTGGCTACACCTTC.

This chain uses TRBV2 with TRBJ1-1; unclear D gene. Germline V lookup: CDR1 SNHLY, CDR2 FYNNEI. V lost 4 bases and J 3 bases, leaving 12 bases between the germline ends. This CDR3 comprises 14 residues. The chain's CDR3 is CASSGAGFDTEAFF. DNA of the CDR3: TGTGCCAGCAGTGGGGCCGGGTTCGACACTGAAGCTTTCTTT.

The V call is TRBV19, the J call TRBJ2-1; 8 positions match TRBD1. The junction had 2 bases not matched to a gene; V was cut back by 3 bases and J by 1 base. CDR3 length: 15 residues. Germline CDR1 LNHDA, CDR2 SQIVND (reference sequence). The CDR3 protein is CASSIGQGSYNEQFF. The CDR3 DNA follows: TGTGCCAGTAGTATCGGACAGGGTTCCTACAATGAGCAGTTCTTC.

This clone was observed once. The V gene is TRBV18, the J gene TRBJ2-2; D is possibly TRBD1 or TRBD2 (6 bases each). CDR1 is KGHSH, CDR2 LQKENI, per germline. Trimming cost V 1 base and J 4 bases, with 16 bases left between them. This CDR3 is 17 amino acids long. The CDR3 coding sequence is TGTGCCAGCTCACCACGGGGGGCTGCTTCCCCCACCGGGGAGCTGTTTTTT. It codes for CASSPRGAASPTGELFF.